This TCR beta chain was documented in a study of blood T cells in healthy people across ages. Whole-study results and caveats: The diversity estimates, figures obtained from one million T cells, were considered underestimates.

Germline values: CDR1 MNHEY, CDR2 SMNVEV (reference sequence). There are 14 residues in the CDR3. V lost 5 bases, J lost 5 bases, and 7 bases stayed unmatched. In this sample, this clonotype turned up a few times. Its antigen is undetermined. It was with a sample-barcoded 5' primer and a J-beta primer mix that a second PCR of about 6 to 12 cycles was run. TCRdb used MiXCR to reprocess the 5' RACE reads, holding one entry per CDR3 protein. This table holds about 1.7 million distinct CDR3 sequences, roughly 30% found once. Source material: blood. The V call is TRBV27, the J call TRBJ2-7, with 9 bases matching TRBD1. The receptor was isolated from a woman aged 30 to 39 in good health. This chain's CDR3 is CASSPKQGAHEQYF. Here the CDR3 DNA reads TGTGCCAGCAGTCCAAAACAGGGGGCGCACGAGCAGTACTTC.